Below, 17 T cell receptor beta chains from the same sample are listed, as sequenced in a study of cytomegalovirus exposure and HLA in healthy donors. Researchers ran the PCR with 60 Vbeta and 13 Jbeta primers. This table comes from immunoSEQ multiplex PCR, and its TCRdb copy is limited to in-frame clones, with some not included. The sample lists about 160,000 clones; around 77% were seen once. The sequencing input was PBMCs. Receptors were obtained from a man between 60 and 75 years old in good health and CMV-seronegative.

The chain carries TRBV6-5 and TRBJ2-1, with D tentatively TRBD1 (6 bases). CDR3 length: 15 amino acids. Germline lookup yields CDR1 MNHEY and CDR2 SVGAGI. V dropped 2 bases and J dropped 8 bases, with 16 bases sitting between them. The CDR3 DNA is TGTGCCAGCAGTTACAGGGGTCAGGGGACCTATGAGCAGTTCTTC. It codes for CASSYRGQGTYEQFF.

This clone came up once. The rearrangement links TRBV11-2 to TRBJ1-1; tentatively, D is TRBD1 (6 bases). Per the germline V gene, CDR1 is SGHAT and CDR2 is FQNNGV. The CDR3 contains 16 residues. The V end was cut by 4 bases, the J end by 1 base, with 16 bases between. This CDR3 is CASSSSRGAGNTEAFF. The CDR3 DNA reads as TGTGCCAGCAGCTCAAGCCGGGGGGCCGGGAACACTGAAGCTTTCTTT.

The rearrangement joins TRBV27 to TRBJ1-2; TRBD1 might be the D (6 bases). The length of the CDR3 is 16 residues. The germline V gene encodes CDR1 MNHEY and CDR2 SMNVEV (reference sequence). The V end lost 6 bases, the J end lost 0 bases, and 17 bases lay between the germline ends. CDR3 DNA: TGTGCCAGCAGCTGGTCAGGGGCCCTAGCTAACTATGGCTACACCTTC. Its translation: CASSWSGALANYGYTF.

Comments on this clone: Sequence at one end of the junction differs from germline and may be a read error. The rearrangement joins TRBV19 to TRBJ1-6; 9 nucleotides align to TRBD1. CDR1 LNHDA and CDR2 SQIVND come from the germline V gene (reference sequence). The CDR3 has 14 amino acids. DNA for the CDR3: TGTGCCAGTAGTTTGACAGGGGGTAATCCACCCCTCCACTTT. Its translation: CASSLTGGNPPLHF.

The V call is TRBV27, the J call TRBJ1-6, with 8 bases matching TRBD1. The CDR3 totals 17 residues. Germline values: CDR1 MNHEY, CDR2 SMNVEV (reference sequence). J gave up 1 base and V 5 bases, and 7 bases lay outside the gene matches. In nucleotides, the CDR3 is TGTGCCAGCAGTCGTGGGCAGGGGGCATCCTATAATTCACCCCTCCACTTT. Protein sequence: CASSRGQGASYNSPLHF.

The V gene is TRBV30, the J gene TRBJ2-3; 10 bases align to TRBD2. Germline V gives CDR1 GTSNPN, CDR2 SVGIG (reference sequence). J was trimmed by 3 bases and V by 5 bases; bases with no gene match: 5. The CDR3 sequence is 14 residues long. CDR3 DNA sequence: TGTGCCTGGCGACCGGGACTAGCGACAGATACGCAGTATTTT. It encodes CAWRPGLATDTQYF.

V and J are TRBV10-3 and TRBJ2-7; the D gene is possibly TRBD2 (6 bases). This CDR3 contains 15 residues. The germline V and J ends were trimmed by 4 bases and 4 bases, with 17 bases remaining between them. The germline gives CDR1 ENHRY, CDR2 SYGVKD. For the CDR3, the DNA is TGTGCCATCAGTGTGGGGGAGCGGGCCATTTACGAGCAGTACTTC. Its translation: CAISVGERAIYEQYF.

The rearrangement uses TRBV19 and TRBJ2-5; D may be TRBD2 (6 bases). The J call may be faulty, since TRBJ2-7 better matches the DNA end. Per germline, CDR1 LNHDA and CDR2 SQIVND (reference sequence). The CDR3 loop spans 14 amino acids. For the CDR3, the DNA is TGTGCCAGTACCCCTCAGGTAGGGGAGGACGAGCAGTACTTC. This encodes CASTPQVGEDEQYF.

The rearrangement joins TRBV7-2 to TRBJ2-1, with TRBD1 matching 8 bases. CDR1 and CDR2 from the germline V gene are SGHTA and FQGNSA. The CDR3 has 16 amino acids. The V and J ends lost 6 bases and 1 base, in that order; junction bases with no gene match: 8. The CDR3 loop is CASSLQTGESYNEQFF. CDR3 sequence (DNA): TGTGCCAGCAGTTTACAGACAGGGGAATCCTACAATGAGCAGTTCTTC.

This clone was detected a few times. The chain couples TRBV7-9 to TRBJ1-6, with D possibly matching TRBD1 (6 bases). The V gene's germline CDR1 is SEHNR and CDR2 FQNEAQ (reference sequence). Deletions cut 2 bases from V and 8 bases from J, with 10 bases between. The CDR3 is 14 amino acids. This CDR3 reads CASSLSGQYSPLHF. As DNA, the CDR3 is TGTGCCAGCAGCTTATCAGGACAGTATTCACCCCTCCACTTT.

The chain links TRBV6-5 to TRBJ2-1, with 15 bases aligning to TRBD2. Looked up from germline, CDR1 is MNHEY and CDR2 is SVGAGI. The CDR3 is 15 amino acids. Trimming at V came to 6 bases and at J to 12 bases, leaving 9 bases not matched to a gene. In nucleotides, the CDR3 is TGTGCCAGCAGCGGACTAGCGGGGGGGGAGAGACCGCAGTTCTTC. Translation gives CASSGLAGGERPQFF.

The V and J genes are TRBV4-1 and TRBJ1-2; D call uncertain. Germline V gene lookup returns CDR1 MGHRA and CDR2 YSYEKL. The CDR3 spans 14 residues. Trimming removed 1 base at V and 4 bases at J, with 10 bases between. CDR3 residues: CASSQVMAPYGYTF. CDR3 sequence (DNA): TGCGCCAGCAGCCAAGTTATGGCCCCCTATGGCTACACCTTC.

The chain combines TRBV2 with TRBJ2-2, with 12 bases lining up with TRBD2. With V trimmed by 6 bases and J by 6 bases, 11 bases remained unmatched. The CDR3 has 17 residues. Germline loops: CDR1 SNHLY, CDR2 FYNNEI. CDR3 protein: CASSRTSGVWVPGELFF. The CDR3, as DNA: TGTGCCAGCAGCCGGACTAGCGGGGTATGGGTACCCGGGGAGCTGTTTTTT.

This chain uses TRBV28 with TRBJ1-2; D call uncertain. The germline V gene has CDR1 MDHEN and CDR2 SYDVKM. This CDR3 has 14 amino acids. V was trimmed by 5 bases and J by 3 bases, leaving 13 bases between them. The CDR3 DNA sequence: TGTGCCAGCAGTCCGAATGGGCGATACTATGGCTACACCTTC. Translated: CASSPNGRYYGYTF.

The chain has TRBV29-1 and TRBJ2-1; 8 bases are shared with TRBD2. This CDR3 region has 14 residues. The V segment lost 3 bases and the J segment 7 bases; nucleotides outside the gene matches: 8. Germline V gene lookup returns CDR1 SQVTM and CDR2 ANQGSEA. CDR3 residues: CSVDTSGGDNEQFF. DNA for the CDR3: TGCAGCGTTGATACTAGCGGAGGGGATAATGAGCAGTTCTTC.

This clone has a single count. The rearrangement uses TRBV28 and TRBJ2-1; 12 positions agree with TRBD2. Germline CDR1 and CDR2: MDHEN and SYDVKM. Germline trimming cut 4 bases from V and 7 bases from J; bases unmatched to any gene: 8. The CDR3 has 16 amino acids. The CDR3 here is CASSSLAGGLRNEQFF. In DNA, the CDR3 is TGTGCCAGCAGTTCCCTAGCGGGGGGGCTTCGTAATGAGCAGTTCTTC. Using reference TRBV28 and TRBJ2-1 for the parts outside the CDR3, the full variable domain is DVKVTQSSRYLVKRTGEKVFLECVQDMDHENMFWYRQDPGLGLRLIYFSYDVKMKEKGDIPEGYSVSREKKERFSLILESASTNQTSMYLCASSSLAGGLRNEQFFGPGTRLTVL.

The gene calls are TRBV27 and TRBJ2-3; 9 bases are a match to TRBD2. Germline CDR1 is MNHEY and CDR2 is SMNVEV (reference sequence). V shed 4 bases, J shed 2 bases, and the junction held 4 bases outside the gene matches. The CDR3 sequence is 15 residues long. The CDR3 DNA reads TGTGCCAGCAGTTCGGGACTAGCAGACACAGATACGCAGTATTTT. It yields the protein CASSSGLADTDTQYF.